The source of this T cell receptor (beta chain) is a study of shared clonotypes between healthy human individuals (dated by TCRdb to 2020 to 2022). Some background on the complete study: The cohort included three men and a couple of women between 18 and 49 years of age. To estimate repertoire size and how much clonotype sharing occurs between individuals, the study deeply sequenced the blood TCR repertoires of five healthy adults. Different laboratories and diverse techniques were used to prepare libraries and sequence TCR repertoires, to increase sequencing depth and limit assay-specific biases. Each donor's leukapheresis produced roughly between roughly 0.85 and 9.5 billion PBMCs. The paper's findings and limits, for the study overall: Pairwise subsampling led to the expectation that sequencing depth would affect the degree of clonotype sharing among donors. Because the study included a small number of donors, the genetic and exposure-history diversity represented was limited. Only blood was sampled, and tissue TCR repertoires likely differ from those in blood.

The donors were healthy, HIV-negative adults who had no recently reported acute infections or vaccinations. All donors were Caucasian adults living in Nashville, Tennessee, USA. For unsorted samples, roughly 91 million PBMCs were counted, and genomic DNA was extracted using the QIAamp DNA Blood Mini kit. Blood was obtained by leukapheresis, after which PBMCs were separated by Ficoll-Histopaque density gradient centrifugation and cryopreserved in liquid nitrogen vapor phase. Notes on this clone: Its antigen is unknown. It has no much larger one-base neighbor in the sample; base qualities were not kept.

TCR CDR3 regions were amplified from genomic DNA by multiplex PCR using the deep immunoSEQ assay. Genomic DNA extracted from each cell subset was distributed evenly over all wells of several immunoSEQ 96-well plates, and each plate served as one replicate. For unsorted PBMC, approximately 290 ng of genomic DNA, equivalent to approximately 28,000 T cell genomes, went into each replicate PCR. Ten immunoSEQ deep assay plates were used to sequence the unsorted PBMC genomic DNA. Purified libraries were quantified with a Qubit 3.0 fluorometer, sized on a Bioanalyzer 2100, and re-quantified with the KAPA Library Quantification kit. Every immunoSEQ 96-well plate was sequenced on a separate single-read 150-cycle Illumina NextSeq 550 flow cell. The authors processed their data as follows. Because only junctional sequences without quality scores were contained in the immunoSEQ output, filtering matching that applied to full-length reads could not be performed. To assign V/J genes and CDR3, sequences were annotated using PyIR, a Python wrapper for IgBLAST v1.9, with IMGT germline references. Any read was removed if the V/J assignment was weak (E-value above 1e-6), the CDR3 was missing, or the read contained stop codons, out-of-frame junctions, or ambiguous translated residues. V3J clonotypes were defined as sequences sharing an identical inferred V gene, J gene, and CDR3 amino acid sequence. To compute the percentage overlap between repertoires, the number of shared unique clonotypes was divided by the size of the smaller repertoire. RTK rarefaction, the Chao1 estimator, and Recon v2.1 estimates of unobserved clonotypes were used to assess repertoire richness. Imported from immuneACCESS, the table was reduced by TCRdb to in-frame sequences with V and J called. These copies leave out some clones; in studies compared against another copy, an unresolved V gene accounts for under half, and the cause of the remainder is not known. That table furnishes V, J and clone size, whereas the DNA furnished D and trimming. The sample table lists around 440,000 clones, 77% of them with a count of one. The ten largest clones add up to 12% of the sample.

According to the germline V gene, CDR1 reads SGHTA and CDR2 reads FQGNSA. V is reduced by 5 bases and J by 3 bases, leaving a spacing of 14 bases between them. The CDR3 goes from the cysteine to the phenylalanine over 15 residues. The kept DNA is CDR3 alone, 45 bases in frame from the first base. The sequence derives from a woman aged 40 to 55 in good health. Some clones in this sample may be carry-over from other donors' samples. The sequence links TRBV7-2 to TRBJ2-4, with the D gene not clear enough to name. Sequencing input: PBMCs. The CDR3 region reads CASSRDRAGKNIQYF. In nucleotide form, the sequence is TGTGCCAGCAGCCGAGACCGAGCCGGCAAAAACATTCAGTACTTC.